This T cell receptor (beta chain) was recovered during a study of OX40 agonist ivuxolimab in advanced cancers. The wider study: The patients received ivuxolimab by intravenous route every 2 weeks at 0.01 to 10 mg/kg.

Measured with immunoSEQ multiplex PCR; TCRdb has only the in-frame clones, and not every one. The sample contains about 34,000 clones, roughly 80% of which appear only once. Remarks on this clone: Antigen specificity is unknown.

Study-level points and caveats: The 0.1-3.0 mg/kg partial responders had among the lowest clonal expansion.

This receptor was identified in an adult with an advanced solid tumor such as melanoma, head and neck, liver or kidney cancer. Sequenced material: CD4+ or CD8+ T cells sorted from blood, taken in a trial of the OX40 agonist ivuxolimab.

The CDR3 sequence is CASSPPFWTGGPSYEQYF. The CDR3 bases are TGTGCCAGCAGTCCCCCCTTTTGGACAGGGGGCCCCTCCTACGAGCAGTACTTC. This chain links TRBV27 with TRBJ2-7; TRBD1 aligns across 11 bases. Germline-derived CDR1 and CDR2 are MNHEY and SMNVEV (reference sequence). The CDR3 has 18 residues. Trimming at V came to 5 bases and at J to 0 bases, leaving 12 bases not matched to a gene.